Listed here are 10 T cell receptor beta chains from one sample, sequenced in a study of T-cell reconstitution after alpha-beta-depleted transplantation in children. Unique molecular identifiers were used to barcode this TCRbeta library. In TCRdb, the PCR reads were re-called with MiXCR into one record per CDR3 protein. The data show fewer than 400,000 distinct CDR3 sequences, roughly 20% seen once. Specimen: PBMCs from the stem cell graft donor, collected from the stem cell graft. The receptor set was obtained from a human donor who donated a stem cell graft to a child with acute myeloid leukemia.

The table lists this clonotype with a few counts. The rearrangement links TRBV6-2 or TRBV6-3 to TRBJ2-7; 12 bases line up with TRBD2. Germline-derived CDR1 and CDR2 are MNHEY and SVGEGT. The CDR3 totals 14 residues. V lost 6 bases and J lost 2; bases outside the gene matches: 2. CDR3 in amino acids: CASSGLAGTYEQYF. The CDR3 nucleotides are TGTGCCAGCAGCGGACTAGCGGGGACCTACGAGCAGTACTTC.

This clonotype was seen a few times. V is TRBV7-2 and J is TRBJ2-5, with D perhaps TRBD2 (6 bases). Germline CDR1 reads SGHTA; CDR2 reads FQGNSA. The CDR3 length is 14 residues. Trimming cost V 3 bases and J 2 bases, with 10 bases left between them. CDR3 nucleotide sequence: TGTGCCAGCAGCTTTCAGGCGGGACAAGAGACCCAGTACTTC. Protein product: CASSFQAGQETQYF.

This rearrangement joins TRBV10-2 to TRBJ2-1, with TRBD2 matching 11 bases. The V gene end was trimmed by 8 bases and the J gene end by 2 bases; junction bases not matched to a gene: 2. The CDR3 contains 14 residues. The germline CDR1 and CDR2 sequences are WSHSY and SAAADI. CDR3 in amino acids: CASGTSGPYNEQFF. DNA for the CDR3: TGCGCCAGCGGGACTAGCGGCCCCTACAATGAGCAGTTCTTC.

The J gene is TRBJ2-1, the V gene TRBV7-2, with 7 bases matching TRBD2. V dropped 1 base and J dropped 4; count of bases not matched to a gene: 7. CDR3 length: 16 amino acids. CDR1 and CDR2 from the germline V gene are SGHTA and FQGNSA. The DNA of the CDR3 is TGTGCCAGCAGCTTAGATCCGGCGGGAGAATACAATGAGCAGTTCTTC. It translates to CASSLDPAGEYNEQFF.

CDR3 nucleotide sequence: TGTGCCAGCAGCTCCCAGAACCGGGACTACCGGGTGAATGAGCAGTTCTTC. Protein sequence: CASSSQNRDYRVNEQFF. V is TRBV7-9 and J is TRBJ2-1; 7 bases map to TRBD2. After removal of 4 bases from V and 7 bases from J, the junction contained 16 bases not matched to a gene. Germline CDR1 is SEHNR and CDR2 is FQNEAQ (reference sequence). The CDR3 is 17 amino acids.

This clonotype occurred many times. The chain links TRBV20-1 to TRBJ2-1, with a weak D call TRBD2 (6 bases). Trimming pared 7 bases from V and 7 bases from J, leaving 8 bases between. Germline V gene lookup returns CDR1 DFQATT and CDR2 SNEGSKA (reference sequence). This CDR3 is built from 10 residues. The CDR3 DNA sequence: TGCAGTGTTCGGGGGAATGAGCAGTTCTTC. Its translation is CSVRGNEQFF.

This clonotype was counted many times. The chain joins TRBV28 to TRBJ2-5; TRBD1 or TRBD2 may be the D gene (6 bases each). This CDR3 contains 14 residues. The V gene's germline CDR1 is MDHEN and CDR2 SYDVKM. Trimming stripped 5 bases from V and 1 base from J, with 11 bases between. CDR3 residues: CASSPWGAQETQYF. The CDR3 nucleotides are TGTGCCAGCAGTCCCTGGGGGGCCCAAGAGACCCAGTACTTC.

V gene TRBV25-1 combines with J gene TRBJ2-1; 7 bases align to TRBD1. CDR3 length: 15 residues. Germline V gene sequence: CDR1 MGHDK, CDR2 SYGVNS. V was clipped by 2 bases and J by 8 bases; unmatched bases: 9. The CDR3 DNA follows: TGTGCCAGCAGTGAACCCGACAGGGATTTTCATGAGCAGTTCTTC. Encoded protein: CASSEPDRDFHEQFF.

About this clonotype: This may arise from a read error, as a much more abundant clone is one base away. The chain links TRBV29-1 to TRBJ2-3; no clear D gene. The V gene's germline CDR1 is SQVTM and CDR2 ANQGSEA. The CDR3 extends over 15 amino acids. The CDR3: CSLEYRRRSTDTQYF. As DNA, the CDR3 is TGCAGCCTTGAATACCGCAGGCGTAGCACAGATACGCAGTATTTT.

This clonotype appeared a single time. This chain connects TRBV9 to TRBJ2-2, with TRBD2 identical over 7 bases. After removal of 0 bases from V and 5 bases from J, the junction contained 7 bases not matched to a gene. The CDR3 is 16 amino acids. CDR1 is SGDLS, CDR2 YYNGEE, per germline. The CDR3 loop reads CASSVGAGVGTGELFF. As DNA, the CDR3 is TGTGCCAGCAGCGTAGGGGCGGGAGTTGGTACCGGGGAGCTGTTTTTT.